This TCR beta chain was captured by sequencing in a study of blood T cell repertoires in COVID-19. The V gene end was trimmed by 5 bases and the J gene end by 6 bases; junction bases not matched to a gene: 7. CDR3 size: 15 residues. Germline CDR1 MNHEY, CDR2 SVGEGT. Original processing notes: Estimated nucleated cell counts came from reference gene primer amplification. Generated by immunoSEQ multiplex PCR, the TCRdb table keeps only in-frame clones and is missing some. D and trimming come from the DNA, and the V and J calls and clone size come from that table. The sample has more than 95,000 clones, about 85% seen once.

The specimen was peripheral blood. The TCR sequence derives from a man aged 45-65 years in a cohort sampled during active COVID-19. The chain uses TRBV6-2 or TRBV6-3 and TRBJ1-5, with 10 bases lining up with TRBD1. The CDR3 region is CASSIPGQGFQPQHF. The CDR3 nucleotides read TGTGCCAGCAGTATTCCGGGACAGGGGTTTCAGCCCCAGCATTTT.